These 18 T cell receptor beta chains came from one sample sequenced in a study of neurological immune-mediated disorders. TCRdb fed the 5' RACE reads into MiXCR, producing one record per CDR3 protein. The repertoire includes about 65,000 distinct CDR3 sequences, 4.1% of them detected once, and roughly 2.7% sits in the top ten. The source material was PBMCs. Receptors originate from a man aged 45-60 years with multiple sclerosis.

This clonotype was detected many times. Compared with germline, one end of the junction differs, possibly owing to a read error. V is TRBV7-9 and J is TRBJ1-1; unclear D gene. The CDR3 is 15 residues long. CDR1 is SEHNR and CDR2 is FQNEAQ in the germline V gene (reference sequence). Here the CDR3 DNA reads TGTGCCAGCACCTTAGCACAAACAATGAACACTGAAGCTTTCTTT. Residues: CASTLAQTMNTEAFF.

This clonotype was seen repeatedly, ten times or more. V and J are TRBV18 and TRBJ2-2; D may be TRBD2 (5 bases). CDR1 is KGHSH and CDR2 is LQKENI in the germline V gene. This CDR3 has 16 amino acids. V lost 3 bases, J lost 0 bases, and 11 bases lay in between. The CDR3 nucleotides are TGTGCCAGCTCACCGGACGGAGGATCGAACACCGGGGAGCTGTTTTTT. Amino acid sequence: CASSPDGGSNTGELFF.

This clonotype was counted only a few times. The chain links TRBV6-1 to TRBJ2-5; D is unresolved. The CDR3 contains 8 residues. Germline CDR1 and CDR2: MNHNS and SASEGT. CDR3 sequence reads: CVSETQYF. CDR3 in DNA: TGTGTTTCGGAGACCCAGTACTTC.

The chain uses TRBV30 and TRBJ1-4; unclear D gene. The CDR3 runs to 11 residues. Trimming left V 1 base short and J 11 bases short, with 8 bases between. In germline, CDR1 is GTSNPN, CDR2 SVGIG (reference sequence). CDR3 DNA sequence: TGTGCCTGGAGTGACATTGGGAAACTGTTTTTT. This gives the protein CAWSDIGKLFF.

Regarding this clonotype: This may be a read error: a much more frequent sequence differs by one nucleotide. The chain employs TRBV14 and TRBJ2-3; D unresolved. Germline V gene lookup returns CDR1 SGHDN and CDR2 FVKESK. V lost 4 bases, J lost 1 base, and 6 bases lay in between. This CDR3 comprises 13 residues. For the CDR3, the DNA is TGTGCCAGCAGCCGGTTACGCACAGATACGCAGTATTTT. It translates to CASSRLRTDTQYF.

The chain links TRBV6-1 to TRBJ2-3; D is ambiguous. Germline V gene data show CDR1 as MNHNS and CDR2 as SASEGT. The CDR3 totals 13 residues. Trimming cost V 3 bases and J 2 bases, with 6 bases left between them. DNA for the CDR3: TGTGCCAGCAGTGAGTTCCCCACAGATACGCAGTATTTT. Protein: CASSEFPTDTQYF.

This clonotype has a count of ten or more. CDR3 sequence (DNA): TGTGCCAGCAGCTACCTGGACAGGGGGACCGGGGAGCTGTTTTTT. Residues: CASSYLDRGTGELFF. The genes are TRBV7-9 and TRBJ2-2, with TRBD1 identical over 10 bases. This CDR3 has 15 amino acids. The V segment lost 4 bases and the J segment 5 bases; nucleotides outside the gene matches: 4. The V gene's germline CDR1 is SEHNR and CDR2 FQNEAQ (reference sequence).

This clonotype came up many times. V gene TRBV5-1 combines with J gene TRBJ2-7, with D unresolved. The CDR3 loop spans 13 amino acids. Trimming shortened V by 0 bases and J by 4 bases, and 8 bases separated the two germline ends. The germline V gene has CDR1 SGHRS and CDR2 YFSETQ. In DNA form, the CDR3 reads TGCGCCAGCAGCTTGGGTGGAAATTACGAGCAGTACGTC. This encodes CASSLGGNYEQYV.

This clonotype has only a few counts. The chain combines TRBV20-1 with TRBJ2-1, with 9 bases that match TRBD2. The CDR3 contains 16 residues. Germline values: CDR1 DFQATT, CDR2 SNEGSKA (reference sequence). Unmatched junction bases numbered 4, after V lost 0 bases and J lost 1 base. CDR3 amino acids: CSARDPSGGSYNEQFF. The CDR3 DNA reads TGCAGTGCTAGAGATCCGAGCGGGGGGTCCTACAATGAGCAGTTCTTC.

The chain has TRBV28 and TRBJ1-1, with D possibly being TRBD1 (6 bases). This CDR3 comprises 16 residues. Germline loops: CDR1 MDHEN, CDR2 SYDVKM. The V and J ends lost 4 bases and 1 base respectively, with 16 bases between them. The CDR3 DNA follows: TGTGCCAGCAGTTCAGACAGGAGAGGACCGAACACTGAAGCTTTCTTT. It yields the protein CASSSDRRGPNTEAFF.

This clonotype was observed at least ten times. The chain has TRBV11-2 and TRBJ1-1; D is uncertain. The ends were cut back, 6 bases at V and 5 bases at J, with 16 bases in the middle. The CDR3 covers 14 residues. Per the germline V gene, CDR1 is SGHAT and CDR2 is FQNNGV. CDR3 sequence reads: CASSRTGVGTEAFF. The CDR3, as DNA: TGTGCCAGCAGTCGTACTGGGGTCGGGACTGAAGCTTTCTTT.

This clonotype was seen only a few times. The CDR3 reads CASSQERTGAGETQYF. The CDR3 nucleotides are TGTGCCAGCTCCCAAGAAAGGACAGGGGCTGGGGAGACCCAGTACTTC. The rearrangement links TRBV18 to TRBJ2-5, with 9 positions matching TRBD1. V shed 6 bases, J shed 5 bases, and the junction held 13 bases outside the gene matches. Germline lookup yields CDR1 KGHSH and CDR2 LQKENI. This CDR3 spans 16 amino acids.

This clonotype was picked up many times. The V call is TRBV29-1, the J call TRBJ1-2; TRBD1 might be the D (6 bases). CDR3 length equals 15 residues. Deletions cut 6 bases from V and 5 bases from J, with 22 bases between. Germline V gene sequence: CDR1 SQVTM, CDR2 ANQGSEA. The CDR3 protein is CSVFRDTSGAYGYTF. The CDR3 DNA reads as TGCAGCGTCTTCCGGGACACATCTGGGGCGTATGGCTACACCTTC. Filled out from reference TRBV29-1 and TRBJ1-2, the complete variable domain reads SAVISQKPSRDICQRGTSLTIQCQVDSQVTMMFWYRQQPGQSLTLIATANQGSEATYESGFVIDKFPISRPNLTFSTLTVSNMSPEDSSIYLCSVFRDTSGAYGYTFGSGTRLTVV.

This clonotype was seen ten or more times. The chain links TRBV15 to TRBJ2-5; D call uncertain. CDR1 and CDR2 (germline): LNHNV, YYDKDF (reference sequence). The CDR3 spans 15 residues. The V gene lost 0 bases and the J gene lost 7 bases, with 15 bases spanning the gap. In DNA, the CDR3 is TGTGCCACCAGCAGAGAAGGATCACCCCGGGCGACCCAGTACTTC. Its protein product is CATSREGSPRATQYF.

This clonotype was seen at least ten times. V usage is TRBV5-1 and J usage is TRBJ1-5, with D maybe TRBD1 (5 bases). Germline-derived CDR1 and CDR2 are SGHRS and YFSETQ. V was pared by 4 bases and J by 7 bases, with 18 bases between. The CDR3 runs 15 residues. The CDR3 nucleotides are TGCGCCAGCAGCCTCGGTCCCGGGACTTACCAGCCCCAGCATTTT. Encoded protein: CASSLGPGTYQPQHF. Combining the CDR3 with reference TRBV5-1 and TRBJ1-5 gives the whole variable domain KAGVTQTPRYLIKTRGQQVTLSCSPISGHRSVSWYQQTPGQGLQFLFEYFSETQRNKGNFPGRFSGRQFSNSRSEMNVSTLELGDSALYLCASSLGPGTYQPQHFGDGTRLSIL.

This clonotype was counted many times. The chain employs TRBV20-1 and TRBJ2-2, with D possibly being TRBD2 (6 bases). The CDR3 covers 14 residues. V was shortened by 2 bases and J by 0 bases, with 7 bases between the two germline ends. Germline values: CDR1 DFQATT, CDR2 SNEGSKA (reference sequence). The CDR3 protein is CSARRGANTGELFF. CDR3 coding DNA: TGCAGTGCTAGACGCGGGGCGAACACCGGGGAGCTGTTTTTT.

This clonotype was picked up many times. The chain has TRBV7-7 and TRBJ2-5; a weak D match, TRBD1 (5 bases). The germline V gene encodes CDR1 SSHAT and CDR2 FNYEAQ (reference sequence). This CDR3 is built from 13 residues. V was clipped by 5 bases and J by 1 base, with 8 bases between them. This CDR3 reads CASSQGSQETQYF. The CDR3 nucleotides are TGTGCCAGCAGCCAGGGAAGCCAAGAGACCCAGTACTTC. Supplemented by reference TRBV7-7 and TRBJ2-5, the full variable domain reads GAGVSQSPRYKVTKRGQDVTLRCDPISSHATLYWYQQALGQGPEFLTYFNYEAQPDKSGLPSDRFSAERPEGSISTLTIQRTEQRDSAMYRCASSQGSQETQYFGPGTRLLVL.

The table lists this clonotype with many counts. The chain couples TRBV5-1 to TRBJ2-7, with TRBD2 as a possible D gene (5 bases). V lost 4 bases and J 2 bases, leaving 10 bases between the germline ends. The germline V gene encodes CDR1 SGHRS and CDR2 YFSETQ. The CDR3 sequence is 13 residues long. The CDR3 spells CASSPRGAYEQYF. CDR3 sequence (DNA): TGCGCCAGCAGCCCTCGGGGTGCCTACGAGCAGTACTTC.